This T cell receptor (beta chain) emerged from a study of graft-versus-host responses after intestinal transplantation. At the level of the study: Transplants were multivisceral, liver-intestinal, or isolated intestinal. Recipients across the board were started on anti-thymocyte globulin induction, then kept on tacrolimus and steroids for approximately three years. Points from the study as a whole: Allografts from individuals with graft-donor T cell macrochimerism displayed high graft-versus-host to host-versus-graft clonal ratios. GvH clones occurred in recipient marrow; some first appeared in ileum or blood.

From germline, CDR1 is MNHGY and CDR2 SAAAGT. The CDR3 extends over 14 amino acids. V gave up 4 bases and J gave up 0 bases, with 7 bases separating them. About this clone itself: The antigen is undetermined.

The data were produced by immunoSEQ multiplex PCR, yet TCRdb's version contains in-frame clones alone and is incomplete. The sample has under 95,000 clones, about 87% seen once; the top ten hold approximately 0.28%. The V and J genes are TRBV6-8 and TRBJ2-1, with unresolved D. This receptor was identified in a human donor who was the organ donor for an intestinal transplant. The material was unstimulated CD4+ T cells sorted from spleen or lymph node cells, obtained before transplant. CDR3 protein: CASSFPGSYNEQFF. In DNA, the CDR3 is TGTGCCAGCAGTTTCCCCGGCTCCTACAATGAGCAGTTCTTC.